This TCR beta chain was sequenced for a study of identical twins. TCRdb reprocessed the 5' RACE reads with MiXCR, giving one entry per CDR3 protein. The top ten clones hold under 0.35% of a sample with roughly 1.6 million distinct CDR3 sequences, under 35% of them seen once. The germline V gene encodes CDR1 MNHEY and CDR2 SVGEGT. The ends lost 8 bases at V and 0 bases at J; junction bases unmatched: 15. This CDR3 is 17 amino acids long. The source is a newborn girl in good health. Sequenced: cord blood. The chain carries TRBV6-2 or TRBV6-3 and TRBJ1-1; 7 bases line up with TRBD1. In DNA form, the CDR3 reads TGTGCCAGCCTCCCGGGACGGGACAGAAGGATGAACACTGAAGCTTTCTTT. Translation gives CASLPGRDRRMNTEAFF.